This record looks at one TCR beta chain sequence and its context. The data belong to a study of cytomegalovirus exposure and HLA in healthy donors. Vbeta (60) and Jbeta (13) primers were used in the PCR. Sequenced by immunoSEQ multiplex PCR; TCRdb stores in-frame clones only, minus some. The data show 150,000 to 200,000 clones, with roughly 80% seen just once and around 0.96% held by the top ten. Per germline, CDR1 SEHNR and CDR2 FQNEAQ (reference sequence). The CDR3 loop spans 16 amino acids. The V segment lost 7 bases and the J segment 6 bases; nucleotides outside the gene matches: 12. The receptor was isolated from a man aged 25-45 years in good health and CMV-seronegative. The rearrangement links TRBV7-9 to TRBJ2-2, with 9 positions matching TRBD1. Input material: PBMCs. The CDR3 region is CASNDLGQGTAGELFF. The CDR3 DNA sequence: TGTGCCAGCAACGACTTGGGACAGGGCACAGCCGGGGAGCTGTTTTTT.